These 25 T cell receptor beta chains originate from one sample sequenced in a study of blood T cell repertoires in COVID-19. The data were produced by immunoSEQ multiplex PCR, yet TCRdb's version contains in-frame clones alone and is incomplete. The sample lists approximately 240,000 clones; around 85% were seen once. Sequenced material: PBMCs or T cells enriched from blood (not recorded which). The receptor source for this set is a woman in her 50s in a cohort exposed to, infected with or recovered from COVID-19 (not recorded which).

V and J are TRBV5-1 and TRBJ1-5; TRBD1 aligns across 8 bases. The CDR3 length is 14 residues. CDR1 SGHRS and CDR2 YFSETQ come from the germline V gene. The V segment lost 3 bases and the J segment 3 bases; nucleotides outside the gene matches: 2. CDR3 residues: CASSSTGVNQPQHF. CDR3 DNA: TGCGCCAGCAGCTCGACAGGGGTCAATCAGCCCCAGCATTTT. Full variable domain (missing parts from reference TRBV5-1 and TRBJ1-5): KAGVTQTPRYLIKTRGQQVTLSCSPISGHRSVSWYQQTPGQGLQFLFEYFSETQRNKGNFPGRFSGRQFSNSRSEMNVSTLELGDSALYLCASSSTGVNQPQHFGDGTRLSIL.

This clone was found once. This sequence joins TRBV6-6 and TRBJ2-4, with D unclear. There are 16 residues in the CDR3. Germline lookup yields CDR1 MNHNY and CDR2 SVGAGI (reference sequence). The V and J ends lost 5 bases and 0 bases respectively, with 14 bases between them. The CDR3: CASSGSGSLAKNIQYF. DNA for the CDR3: TGTGCCAGCAGTGGCTCAGGCTCGCTAGCCAAAAACATTCAGTACTTC.

This chain connects TRBV30 to TRBJ1-5; 10 bases are a match to TRBD1. Per germline, CDR1 GTSNPN and CDR2 SVGIG (reference sequence). V trimming: 3 bases; J trimming: 3 bases; junction bases outside the gene matches: 8. The CDR3 contains 16 residues. As DNA, the CDR3 is TGTGCCTGGAGGCTTGAGGACAGGGGGACCAATCAGCCCCAGCATTTT. Translation: CAWRLEDRGTNQPQHF.

V usage is TRBV2 and J usage is TRBJ2-1, with a weak D call TRBD2 (6 bases). CDR1 is SNHLY and CDR2 is FYNNEI in the germline V gene. The CDR3 is 14 residues long. Trimming removed 5 bases from V and 9 bases from J, with 17 bases in between. This chain's CDR3 is CASSRDSRRTEQFF. The CDR3 nucleotides read TGTGCCAGCAGTCGGGACTCTCGAAGGACTGAGCAGTTCTTC.

This sequence joins TRBV6-5 and TRBJ1-1; TRBD1 is a possible D gene (6 bases). V shed 8 bases and J shed 6 bases, with 16 bases lying between them. This CDR3 is built from 13 residues. CDR1 and CDR2 from the germline V gene are MNHEY and SVGAGI. The DNA of the CDR3 is TGTGCCAGCGCGAATATGGGGGCACCTGAAGCTTTCTTT. It specifies CASANMGAPEAFF.

The chain couples TRBV5-4 to TRBJ1-6; TRBD1 aligns across 7 bases. After removal of 4 bases from V and 6 bases from J, the junction contained 7 bases not matched to a gene. The CDR3 is made up of 15 amino acids. Germline V CDR1 and CDR2: SGHNT, YYREEE (reference sequence). The CDR3 loop is CASSLGQVLNSPLHF. CDR3 bases: TGTGCCAGCAGCCTCGGACAGGTCCTTAATTCACCCCTCCACTTT.

The V and J genes are TRBV7-2 and TRBJ2-5; the D gene is possibly TRBD1 (5 bases). Looked up from germline, CDR1 is SGHTA and CDR2 is FQGNSA. Trimming shortened V by 4 bases and J by 5 bases, and 26 bases separated the two germline ends. This CDR3 region has 18 residues. CDR3 sequence (DNA): TGTGCCAGCAGCTCCCCCCGGAGTCAGGGAACCTTAGGCGAGACCCAGTACTTC. Protein: CASSSPRSQGTLGETQYF.

The rearrangement joins TRBV6-1 to TRBJ1-2; 8 bases are a match to TRBD1. The CDR3 runs 15 residues. Trimming cost V 0 bases and J 4 bases; bases outside gene matches: 4. The germline V gene has CDR1 MNHNS and CDR2 SASEGT. The CDR3 coding sequence is TGTGCCAGCAGTGAAGCGCGTGACAGGGGCTATGGCTACACCTTC. This translates into CASSEARDRGYGYTF.

CDR3 in amino acids: CASGQGAQAEQYF. CDR3 nucleotide sequence: TGTGCCAGCGGTCAGGGGGCGCAGGCCGAGCAGTACTTC. The chain employs TRBV12-3 or TRBV12-4 and TRBJ2-7; TRBD1 aligns across 8 bases. Trimming removed 8 bases from V and 6 bases from J; junction bases left unmatched: 9. This CDR3 has 13 amino acids.

This clone was detected only a few times. The CDR3 reads CASSQGQGIHYGYTF. Here the CDR3 DNA reads TGTGCCAGCAGCCAGGGACAGGGTATCCACTATGGCTACACCTTC. The rearrangement uses TRBV11-1 and TRBJ1-2; the match to TRBD1 covers 9 bases. Germline CDR1 and CDR2: SGHAT and FQDESV (reference sequence). This CDR3 spans 15 amino acids. Losses at the gene ends were 5 bases for V and 3 bases for J; bases not matched to a gene: 7.

DNA of the CDR3: TGTGCCAGCAGCTCAAGAGGGACAGTCAACACTGAAGCTTTCTTT. Protein: CASSSRGTVNTEAFF. The chain has TRBV5-4 and TRBJ1-1; 7 nucleotides match TRBD1. J was trimmed by 2 bases and V by 3 bases; bases with no gene match: 7. CDR1 and CDR2 from the germline V gene are SGHNT and YYREEE (reference sequence). The CDR3 is 15 residues long.

This clone was picked up one time. V and J are TRBV5-1 and TRBJ2-5; D is uncertain. Looked up from germline, CDR1 is SGHRS and CDR2 is YFSETQ. Trimming took off 4 bases at V and 5 bases at J, with 9 bases between the two ends. There are 12 residues in the CDR3. DNA for the CDR3: TGCGCCAGCAGCCCGACTGGGGAGACCCAGTACTTC. It yields the protein CASSPTGETQYF.

The chain carries TRBV4-2 and TRBJ1-5, with 9 bases that match TRBD1. Germline CDR1 reads LGHNA; CDR2 reads YNFKEQ. V dropped 3 bases and J dropped 8; count of bases not matched to a gene: 11. CDR3 length equals 16 residues. The CDR3 region has the DNA TGTGCCAGCAGCCATGGCCGGGGACAGGGTTTTGAGCCCCAGCATTTT. Protein: CASSHGRGQGFEPQHF.

Regarding this clone: Other DNA sequences in this sample translate to the same CDR3. The gene calls are TRBV7-3 and TRBJ2-5, with 12 bases that match TRBD2. This CDR3 has 15 residues. The germline V gene has CDR1 SGHTA and CDR2 FQGTGA. Germline trimming cut 5 bases from V and 4 bases from J; bases unmatched to any gene: 5. The DNA for the CDR3 is TGTGCCAGCAGCCCACGACTAGCGGGGGTAGAGACCCAGTACTTC. Its protein is CASSPRLAGVETQYF.

The chain couples TRBV18 to TRBJ1-2; a weak D match, TRBD1 (5 bases). This CDR3 contains 14 residues. Germline V CDR1 and CDR2: KGHSH, LQKENI. Between the trimmed V and J ends, which lost 3 bases and 4 bases, there was a span of 12 bases. CDR3 amino acids: CASSPGPSPYGYTF. The CDR3 DNA reads TGTGCCAGCTCACCGGGGCCCTCACCCTATGGCTACACCTTC.

The gene calls are TRBV5-1 and TRBJ2-7; 8 nucleotides align to TRBD2. CDR1 and CDR2 from the germline V gene are SGHRS and YFSETQ. CDR3 size: 15 residues. Losses at the gene ends were 4 bases for V and 5 bases for J; bases not matched to a gene: 11. The CDR3 DNA reads TGCGCCAGCAGCGGGGGACTAGATCCCGCGAACGAGCAGTACTTC. Encoded protein: CASSGGLDPANEQYF.

The rearrangement links TRBV19 to TRBJ2-3; 8 bases fit TRBD2. The CDR3 covers 15 residues. V lost 1 base and J lost 1; bases outside the gene matches: 1. Germline-derived CDR1 and CDR2 are LNHDA and SQIVND (reference sequence). CDR3 loop: CASSIAGGRTDTQYF. The CDR3 DNA sequence: TGTGCCAGTAGTATAGCGGGGGGGCGCACAGATACGCAGTATTTT.

This chain uses TRBV21-1 with TRBJ2-7; TRBD1 is the table's D call and was not checked against the DNA. TRBV21-1 is a documented pseudogene. This CDR3 contains 14 residues. CDR3 loop: CASSSGTDPLGGYF. The CDR3 bases are TGTGCCAGCAGCTCCGGGACAGACCCTTTGGGTGGGTACTTC.

The gene calls are TRBV14 and TRBJ1-1; D uncertain. V dropped 0 bases and J dropped 0 bases, with 26 bases sitting between them. CDR1 SGHDN and CDR2 FVKESK come from the germline V gene. The CDR3 is 21 amino acids. The CDR3 loop is CASSQDVVPRAGVTMNTEAFF. CDR3 in DNA: TGTGCCAGCAGCCAAGACGTTGTACCCCGGGCCGGGGTCACAATGAACACTGAAGCTTTCTTT.

The rearrangement uses TRBV5-1 and TRBJ1-5; no definite D call. The germline V gene has CDR1 SGHRS and CDR2 YFSETQ. V shed 4 bases and J shed 6 bases, with 11 bases lying between them. There are 13 residues in the CDR3. CDR3 DNA sequence: TGCGCCAGCAGCCAGGAGGGATCTCAGCCCCAGCATTTT. Translated: CASSQEGSQPQHF.

This clone was seen just once. DNA of the CDR3: TGTGCCAGCAGCTGGGGCGGCAATCAGCCCCAGCATTTT. Its protein product is CASSWGGNQPQHF. This chain joins TRBV5-6 and TRBJ1-5, with TRBD1 as a possible D gene (5 bases). Germline V lookup: CDR1 SGHDT, CDR2 YYEEEE. This CDR3 has 13 residues. Trimming cost V 3 bases and J 2 bases, with 6 bases left between them.

This clone came up a few times. The chain combines TRBV29-1 with TRBJ1-1; D is uncertain. The CDR3 covers 12 residues. The V end lost 5 bases, the J end lost 5 bases, and 12 bases lay between the germline ends. The germline V gene has CDR1 SQVTM and CDR2 ANQGSEA. The CDR3 sequence: CSVRLLSTEAFF. CDR3 coding DNA: TGCAGCGTTCGTCTTTTGAGTACTGAAGCTTTCTTT.

This clone turned up a few times. The chain recombines TRBV11-3 with TRBJ2-7; D might be TRBD1 (7 bases). V was shortened by 5 bases and J by 6 bases, with 14 bases between the two germline ends. The CDR3 spans 13 residues. The germline V gene has CDR1 SGHNT and CDR2 YENEEA. CDR3 DNA: TGTGCCAGCAGCCTATCGCAGGGGGGCGAGCAGTACTTC. Translating it yields CASSLSQGGEQYF. The whole variable domain, remainder taken from reference TRBV11-3 and TRBJ2-7, is EAGVVQSPRYKIIEKKQPVAFWCNPISGHNTLYWYLQNLGQGPELLIRYENEEAVDDSQLPKDRFSAERLKGVDSTLKIQPAELGDSAVYLCASSLSQGGEQYFGPGTRLTVT.

The chain uses TRBV27 and TRBJ1-2, with unresolved D. V shed 5 bases and J shed 4 bases, with 14 bases lying between them. The CDR3 spans 14 residues. Germline assignment: CDR1 MNHEY and CDR2 SMNVEV (reference sequence). The CDR3 coding sequence is TGTGCCAGCAGTCCCCGGCGGCGATCCTATGGCTACACCTTC. This translates into CASSPRRRSYGYTF.

The rearrangement joins TRBV30 to TRBJ1-4; TRBD1 matches at 11 bases. This CDR3 is built from 14 residues. CDR1 is GTSNPN and CDR2 is SVGIG in the germline V gene (reference sequence). The ends lost 6 bases at V and 8 bases at J; junction bases unmatched: 8. This chain's CDR3 is CACPKGQGEEKLFF. The CDR3 bases are TGTGCCTGTCCAAAGGGACAGGGGGAAGAAAAACTGTTTTTT.